Listed below are T cell receptor beta chains from one sample, sequenced in a study of CD4 T cells in relation to SARS-CoV-2 and coronaviruses. Profiled with immunoSEQ multiplex PCR; TCRdb holds only in-frame clones, not every one. The sample contains some 32,000 clones, more than 60% of which appear only once. Which antigens these TCRs recognize remains unknown. The sequencing sample was made of memory CD4+ T cells from PBMCs, cultured in vitro. The receptors derive from an adult with COVID-19. CDR3s include the opening cysteine and the closing phenylalanine or tryptophan. Each record gives: J gene, V gene, clone size, CDR3 protein. Part of the rows lack a size; the others show once, few, many or a class for expanded clones.

J: TRBJ2-7; V: TRBV6-2/TRBV6-3; size: few; CDR3: CASSYSGQGREYF
J: TRBJ1-1; V: TRBV2; size: .; CDR3: CASSAEVGNAEAFF
J: TRBJ1-1; V: TRBV3-1/TRBV3-2; size: .; CDR3: CASSPGQPEAFF
J: TRBJ1-2; V: TRBV15; size: .; CDR3: CATRAKGPPNYGYTF
J: TRBJ2-5; V: TRBV7-2; size: .; CDR3: CASSLVVSGRAFETQYF
J: TRBJ1-1; V: TRBV19; size: .; CDR3: CASSPNQGRLGRNTEAFF
J: TRBJ2-1; V: TRBV28; size: .; CDR3: CASRDRVPNEQFF
J: TRBJ2-7; V: TRBV6-4; size: .; CDR3: CASSELLGSEQYF
J: TRBJ1-5; V: TRBV9; size: once; CDR3: CASGRDSNQPQHF
J: TRBJ1-1; V: TRBV7-2; size: few; CDR3: CASRQDTRNTEAFF
J: TRBJ2-7; V: TRBV9; size: .; CDR3: CASNIERSLHYEQYF
J: TRBJ2-2; V: TRBV5-1; size: few; CDR3: CASSRTGVGTGELFF
J: TRBJ2-7; V: TRBV19; size: .; CDR3: CASSSQERNSYEQYF
J: TRBJ2-7; V: TRBV6-5; size: .; CDR3: CASSPGQGGPYEQYF
J: TRBJ2-1; V: TRBV7-9; size: .; CDR3: CASSPRLGSYNEQFF
J: TRBJ1-1; V: TRBV18; size: .; CDR3: CASSPHTSTEAFF
J: TRBJ1-3; V: TRBV11-2; size: .; CDR3: CASSLVFSSGNTIYF
J: TRBJ1-2; V: TRBV19; size: .; CDR3: CASSIGTIDGYTF
J: TRBJ2-7; V: TRBV3-1/TRBV3-2; size: .; CDR3: CASSLGTVYEQYF
J: TRBJ2-5; V: TRBV6-2/TRBV6-3; size: .; CDR3: CASSYLSDRGPQETQYF
J: TRBJ2-1; V: TRBV12-5; size: few; CDR3: CASGLVPGVNEQFF
J: TRBJ2-7; V: TRBV28; size: .; CDR3: CASSIYYEQYF
J: TRBJ2-7; V: TRBV13; size: .; CDR3: CASSLRAGSYEQYF